The next 12 T cell receptor beta chains were all read from a single sample in a study of T-cell reconstitution after alpha-beta-depleted transplantation in children. The library targeted TCRbeta and was prepared with unique molecular identifiers. Via MiXCR, TCRdb re-called the PCR reads, giving one row per CDR3 protein. The sample has hundreds of thousands of distinct CDR3 sequences; roughly 17% are singletons. The material was PBMCs, mostly from graft donor cells, obtained 360 days after TCRalphabeta/CD19-depleted stem cell transplant. The receptors were sampled from a boy under two years old who had a stem cell transplant for Wiskott-Aldrich syndrome, so the T cells may come from the graft donor.

This clonotype appeared many times. V is TRBV24-1 and J is TRBJ2-1; 7 bases are shared with TRBD1. V shed 4 bases, J shed 5 bases, and the junction held 19 bases outside the gene matches. This CDR3 contains 19 residues. Germline V gene data show CDR1 as KGHDR and CDR2 as SFDVKD. This CDR3 is CATSDTRNRQGKLNNEQFF. CDR3 coding DNA: TGTGCCACCAGTGACACCAGAAACCGACAGGGTAAACTCAACAATGAGCAGTTCTTC.

The chain employs TRBV5-6 and TRBJ2-1, with D possibly being TRBD1 (5 bases). CDR3 size: 17 residues. CDR1 SGHDT and CDR2 YYEEEE come from the germline V gene. Between the trimmed V and J ends, which lost 0 bases and 4 bases, there was a span of 17 bases. The chain's CDR3 is CASSLVGLKDKYNEQFF. The CDR3 DNA follows: TGTGCCAGCAGCTTGGTCGGTCTGAAGGACAAATACAATGAGCAGTTCTTC.

The CDR3, as DNA: TGCGCCAGCAGCATGGACAGGGGAACACCCCTCCACTTT. Translating it yields CASSMDRGTPLHF. J is TRBJ1-6 and V is TRBV5-1; 9 positions agree with TRBD1. V gave up 4 bases and J gave up 11 bases; unmatched junction bases: 4. The CDR3 contains 13 residues. The germline gives CDR1 SGHRS, CDR2 YFSETQ. The variable domain in full, with the rest retrieved from reference TRBV5-1 and TRBJ1-6, is KAGVTQTPRYLIKTRGQQVTLSCSPISGHRSVSWYQQTPGQGLQFLFEYFSETQRNKGNFPGRFSGRQFSNSRSEMNVSTLELGDSALYLCASSMDRGTPLHFGNGTRLTVT.

This clonotype has ten or more counts. V usage is TRBV7-8 and J usage is TRBJ1-5; D unresolved. The CDR3 loop spans 15 amino acids. CDR1 is SGHVS and CDR2 is FQNEAQ in the germline V gene. V lost 4 bases, J lost 0 bases, and 10 bases lay in between. The CDR3 DNA follows: TGTGCCAGCAGCTCGGCAGAGAATAGCAATCAGCCCCAGCATTTT. Translating it yields CASSSAENSNQPQHF.

The sample holds a few counts of this clonotype. This rearrangement joins TRBV10-3 to TRBJ2-3, with D unclear. Trimming removed 7 bases from V and 1 base from J, with 6 bases in between. CDR3 size: 12 residues. Per the germline V gene, CDR1 is ENHRY and CDR2 is SYGVKD. Here the CDR3 reads CAITAGTDTQYF. CDR3 coding DNA: TGTGCCATCACGGCAGGCACAGATACGCAGTATTTT.

The V call is TRBV7-6, the J call TRBJ1-1; D is perhaps TRBD1 (6 bases). The CDR3 spans 15 residues. Germline CDR1 and CDR2: SGHVS and FNYEAQ. Trimming pared 1 base from V and 1 base from J, leaving 10 bases between. This chain's CDR3 is CASSLGGQPNTEAFF. As DNA, the CDR3 is TGTGCCAGCAGCTTAGGAGGACAGCCGAACACTGAAGCTTTCTTT.

This clonotype has a handful of counts. The J gene is TRBJ2-5, the V gene TRBV6-1, with D possibly being TRBD1 or TRBD2 (7 bases each). The CDR3 has 14 residues. V was clipped by 10 bases and J by 5 bases, with 20 bases between them. Germline V gives CDR1 MNHNS, CDR2 SASEGT. The CDR3 coding sequence is TGTGCCACCGGGATGACAGGGAGGGGGGAGACCCAGTACTTC. Translating gives CATGMTGRGETQYF.

In its sample, this clonotype was seen a few times. The chain recombines TRBV5-1 with TRBJ2-7; maybe TRBD1 (5 bases). V lost 1 base and J lost 3, with 8 bases in between. CDR3 size: 13 residues. Germline CDR1 SGHRS, CDR2 YFSETQ. The CDR3 is CASSLWGIYEQYF. In DNA form, the CDR3 reads TGCGCCAGCAGCTTGTGGGGCATCTACGAGCAGTACTTC.

This rearrangement joins TRBV7-2 to TRBJ2-7; D is possibly TRBD2 (5 bases). This CDR3 has 15 residues. V dropped 5 bases and J dropped 0 bases, with 14 bases sitting between them. In germline, CDR1 is SGHTA, CDR2 FQGNSA. CDR3 in amino acids: CASSLGRGSSYEQYF. For the CDR3, the DNA is TGTGCCAGCAGCCTAGGACGGGGAAGCTCCTACGAGCAGTACTTC.

A few counts support this clonotype. J is TRBJ2-7 and V is TRBV3-1; D perhaps matches TRBD2 (5 bases). Germline CDR1 reads LGHDT; CDR2 reads YNNKEL (reference sequence). V was cut by 1 base and J by 6 bases, with 13 bases left in between. This CDR3 is 14 amino acids long. The CDR3 region is CASSQVLGVGEQYF. CDR3 in DNA: TGTGCCAGCAGCCAAGTACTAGGAGTGGGCGAGCAGTACTTC.

This clonotype was counted a few times. The rearrangement links TRBV10-3 to TRBJ2-7; 8 nucleotides align to TRBD1. V dropped 5 bases and J dropped 5; count of bases not matched to a gene: 11. Germline values: CDR1 ENHRY, CDR2 SYGVKD. The CDR3 sequence is 15 residues long. The CDR3 DNA sequence: TGTGCCATCAGTCTCTCCCGGACAGGGAACCACGAGCAGTACTTC. Translating gives CAISLSRTGNHEQYF.

The chain combines TRBV11-2 with TRBJ2-7, with 12 bases matching TRBD2. The CDR3 covers 20 residues. J lost 0 bases, V lost 5 bases, and 17 bases had no gene match. Germline CDR1 reads SGHAT; CDR2 reads FQNNGV. The CDR3 nucleotides read TGTGCCAGCAGCCCGGGACGGACTAGCGGGGAGGACCCATACTCCTACGAGCAGTACTTC. Its protein product is CASSPGRTSGEDPYSYEQYF.